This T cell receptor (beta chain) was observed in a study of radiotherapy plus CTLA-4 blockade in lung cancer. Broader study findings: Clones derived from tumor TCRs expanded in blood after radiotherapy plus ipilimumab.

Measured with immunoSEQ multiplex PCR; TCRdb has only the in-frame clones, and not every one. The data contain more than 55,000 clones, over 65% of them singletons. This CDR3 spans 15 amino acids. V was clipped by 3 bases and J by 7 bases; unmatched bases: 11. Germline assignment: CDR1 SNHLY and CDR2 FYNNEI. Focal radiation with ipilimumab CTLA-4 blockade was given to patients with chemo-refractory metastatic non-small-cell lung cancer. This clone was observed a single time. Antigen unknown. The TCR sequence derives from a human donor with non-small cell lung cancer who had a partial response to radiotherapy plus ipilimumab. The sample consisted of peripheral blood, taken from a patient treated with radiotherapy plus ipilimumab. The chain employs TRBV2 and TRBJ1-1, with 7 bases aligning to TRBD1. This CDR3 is CASSESGTVKGEAFF. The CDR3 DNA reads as TGTGCCAGCAGTGAGTCGGGGACAGTTAAGGGTGAAGCTTTCTTT.